This record covers a single TCR beta chain. No antigen is known for it. Nothing much larger sits one base from this clone, and base qualities are not available. TCRbeta CDR3 regions were amplified from genomic DNA by means of the immunoSEQ Assay, a bias-controlled multiplex PCR. The authors processed their data as follows. Within the assay, amplification of reference gene primers was used to estimate how many nucleated cells each sample contained. To quantify the absolute abundance of each unique TCRbeta CDR3 rearrangement, sequence reads were collapsed and filtered. For each sample, productive Simpson clonality was calculated as the square root of Simpson's diversity index across productive rearrangements. The clones in this table, taken by TCRdb from immuneACCESS, are in-frame only. Not every clone is retained; where verified, under half of the shortfall comes from an unresolved V gene, and the cause of the rest is unknown. V, J and clone size are taken as reported in that table, and D and trimming were inferred from the DNA itself. Across this sample there are 300,000 to 350,000 clones, with around 90% seen only once. Together, the top ten hold under 7% of the sample.

CDR3 length: 11 amino acids, cysteine to phenylalanine. Here the CDR3 DNA is all that survives: 33 bases in frame from base 1. The CDR1 and CDR2 encoded by the germline V gene are MNHEY and SVGEGT. Trimming costs V 5 bases and J 7 bases, and their ends lie 9 bases apart. The data derive from a study of blood T cell repertoires in COVID-19 (dated by TCRdb to 2019 to 2021). About the investigation overall: Samples from collaborators originated in the United States, Italy and Spain and spanned both the acute and convalescent phases of COVID-19. Where available, HLA class I and class II types were taken from metadata supplied by the sample provider and were not determined by assay-based typing. Samples came from the ongoing ImmuneRACE study (first 160 participants) plus 1,254 subjects from 6 global collaborators. Subjects who had been exposed to COVID-19, were actively infected with it, or had recovered from it provided the deeply sampled blood TCRbeta repertoires that made up the dataset. The repertoires were released in a freely available public database meant as a resource for research on the immune response to SARS-CoV-2. Sample metadata almost always included a de-identified subject ID, COVID-19 status, age in years and sex. The prospective study material was composed of cDNA or gDNA derived from T cells, B-cell-depleted T cells, or PBMCs.

The paper's findings and limits, for the study overall: The quantity of clinical and demographic metadata differed by source and by participant and was supplied without curation.

At one collaborating source in Seattle, patients were enrolled during active infection and were followed longitudinally through the course of disease. Each collaborating institution followed its own protocols to collect whole blood in K2EDTA tubes. For TCRbeta analysis, collaborator samples were shipped as frozen whole blood, as isolated PBMCs, or as DNA extracted from either sample type. This receptor chain uses TRBV6-2 or TRBV6-3 and TRBJ2-7; TRBD2 is a weak D gene call, 5 bases matching. The sequence was collected from a woman in her thirties with COVID-19, enrolled during active disease. The specimen was peripheral blood. The base sequence is TGTGCCAGCAGTCAAGGAGGAGAGCAGTACTTC. This is translated as CASSQGGEQYF.